This T cell receptor (beta chain) is from a study of T cell responses to AZD1222 COVID-19 vaccine. Study in general: Second doses that came at about 4 or about 12 weeks were put together. Study-level findings and limits: The span of vaccine-associated CD4 TCRs extended across spike, with dominance at 160-218 and 743-854. Of spike-specific TCRs, nearly half reportedly target regions left unmutated in variants. Researchers took repertoire samples only after the peak T cell response had come.

Profiled with immunoSEQ multiplex PCR; TCRdb holds only in-frame clones, not every one. This sample carries over 100,000 clones, around 85% of them seen once, and the ten largest clones take about 2.4%. There are 13 residues in the CDR3. With 3 bases removed from V and 3 bases from J, the gap between germline ends came to 9 bases. To note about this clone: The antigen is not known.

This sample comprised peripheral blood, obtained on day 0 of AZD1222 vaccination. This receptor was identified in an adult in good health. V gene TRBV12-3 or TRBV12-4 combines with J gene TRBJ2-7; TRBD2 might be the D (5 bases). The CDR3 DNA is TGTGCCAGCAGTTTCGGACTGCGCTACGAGCAGTACTTC. Protein sequence: CASSFGLRYEQYF.